The rows below give T cell receptor beta chains drawn from one sample of a study of cytomegalovirus exposure and HLA in healthy donors. Repertoires were generated with immunoSEQ multiplex PCR, while TCRdb's copy carries only in-frame clones and drops some. The sample carries around 90,000 clones, more than 60% recorded once. The sequenced sample was PBMCs. Every receptor here comes from a young man in good health and CMV-seronegative. Both conserved end residues are part of each CDR3. Fields, in order: D gene, J gene, clone size, CDR3 length, V gene, CDR3 DNA, CDR3 protein. D genes are given only for firm matches. Clone size is shown for a subset of rows, as once, few, many or a class of expanded clone.

d_call: TRBD1; j_call: TRBJ1-1; clone_size: -; cdr3_length: 15; v_call: TRBV19; cdr3_nt: TGTGCCAGTATCTTTACAGGGGGCTACGACACTGAAGCTTTCTTT; cdr3_aa: CASIFTGGYDTEAFF
d_call: -; j_call: TRBJ1-6; clone_size: -; cdr3_length: 15; v_call: TRBV7-3; cdr3_nt: TGTGCCAGCAGCTTAACGTCAGGGCCCGGTTCACCCCTCCACTTT; cdr3_aa: CASSLTSGPGSPLHF
d_call: -; j_call: TRBJ2-7; clone_size: -; cdr3_length: 14; v_call: TRBV2; cdr3_nt: TGTGCCAGCAGTGTAGGGGACAAGGCCTACGAGCAGTACTTC; cdr3_aa: CASSVGDKAYEQYF
d_call: -; j_call: TRBJ2-7; clone_size: -; cdr3_length: 15; v_call: TRBV7-9; cdr3_nt: TGTGCCAGCAGCCAGGGGCAGGGATCCTATGACGAGCAGTACTTC; cdr3_aa: CASSQGQGSYDEQYF
d_call: -; j_call: TRBJ1-6; clone_size: -; cdr3_length: 16; v_call: TRBV18; cdr3_nt: TGTGCCAGCTCACCTGTTCACCAGGCTGATAATTCACCCCTCCACTTT; cdr3_aa: CASSPVHQADNSPLHF
d_call: -; j_call: TRBJ2-7; clone_size: -; cdr3_length: 16; v_call: TRBV11-2; cdr3_nt: TGTGCCAGCAGACACTTCAGGGAAAAGGGTTTCTACGAGCAGTACTTC; cdr3_aa: CASRHFREKGFYEQYF
d_call: TRBD1; j_call: TRBJ2-5; clone_size: -; cdr3_length: 15; v_call: TRBV27; cdr3_nt: TGTGCCAGCAGTTTATCGGGACAGCCCCAAGAGACCCAGTACTTC; cdr3_aa: CASSLSGQPQETQYF
d_call: -; j_call: TRBJ1-2; clone_size: -; cdr3_length: 14; v_call: TRBV28; cdr3_nt: TGTGCCAGCAGTTTTACGGGGGGAATCGGGGGCTACACCTTC; cdr3_aa: CASSFTGGIGGYTF
d_call: -; j_call: TRBJ1-4; clone_size: -; cdr3_length: 16; v_call: TRBV28; cdr3_nt: TGTGCCAGCGGTCCCATATTGGACAGTTCCTATGAAAAACTGTTTTTT; cdr3_aa: CASGPILDSSYEKLFF
d_call: TRBD2; j_call: TRBJ2-3; clone_size: -; cdr3_length: 13; v_call: TRBV6-5; cdr3_nt: TGTGCCAGCAGTTACTCAGTTAGCGGGGCGCAGTATTTT; cdr3_aa: CASSYSVSGAQYF
d_call: TRBD1; j_call: TRBJ1-2; clone_size: -; cdr3_length: 12; v_call: TRBV27; cdr3_nt: TGTGCCAGCAGTCCAACAGGGGTTGGCTACACCTTC; cdr3_aa: CASSPTGVGYTF
d_call: -; j_call: TRBJ1-5; clone_size: -; cdr3_length: 16; v_call: TRBV19; cdr3_nt: TGTGCCAGTAGTAACAGGGCCCTTCTGAGCAATCAGCCCCAGCATTTT; cdr3_aa: CASSNRALLSNQPQHF
d_call: -; j_call: TRBJ1-6; clone_size: few; cdr3_length: 15; v_call: TRBV4-2; cdr3_nt: TGTGCCAGCAGCCAAGAAGCAACAGATAATTCACCCCTCCACTTT; cdr3_aa: CASSQEATDNSPLHF
d_call: -; j_call: TRBJ1-2; clone_size: once; cdr3_length: 14; v_call: TRBV7-8; cdr3_nt: TGTGCCAGCAGCTTACCCAGCGGTGAGCGTGGCTACACCTTC; cdr3_aa: CASSLPSGERGYTF
d_call: -; j_call: TRBJ1-5; clone_size: -; cdr3_length: 14; v_call: TRBV2; cdr3_nt: TGTGCCAGCAGTTCCGACATTAGCAATCAGCCCCAGCATTTT; cdr3_aa: CASSSDISNQPQHF
d_call: TRBD1; j_call: TRBJ2-7; clone_size: -; cdr3_length: 15; v_call: TRBV15; cdr3_nt: TGTGCCACCAGCAGAGATGGGACAGGGGACTACGAGCAGTACTTC; cdr3_aa: CATSRDGTGDYEQYF
d_call: -; j_call: TRBJ2-7; clone_size: -; cdr3_length: 13; v_call: TRBV14; cdr3_nt: TGTGCCAGCAGCCAGTTACAGGGCGGCGAGCAGTACTTC; cdr3_aa: CASSQLQGGEQYF
d_call: TRBD1; j_call: TRBJ1-5; clone_size: once; cdr3_length: 16; v_call: TRBV30; cdr3_nt: TGTGCCTGGAGTGTACAAAGGGGACAGGGATATCAGCCCCAGCATTTT; cdr3_aa: CAWSVQRGQGYQPQHF
d_call: -; j_call: TRBJ1-4; clone_size: -; cdr3_length: 15; v_call: TRBV7-9; cdr3_nt: TGTGCCAGCAGCTTGTTCCGACAGGCGAATGAAAAACTGTTTTTT; cdr3_aa: CASSLFRQANEKLFF
d_call: TRBD2; j_call: TRBJ2-3; clone_size: -; cdr3_length: 16; v_call: TRBV27; cdr3_nt: TGTGCCAGCAGTTTCCTGACTAGCGGGGCCTCGTATACGCAGTATTTT; cdr3_aa: CASSFLTSGASYTQYF
d_call: -; j_call: TRBJ1-4; clone_size: -; cdr3_length: 13; v_call: TRBV5-1; cdr3_nt: TGCGCCAGCAGCTTGCAGGGGAATGAAAAACTGTTTTTT; cdr3_aa: CASSLQGNEKLFF
d_call: -; j_call: TRBJ2-7; clone_size: -; cdr3_length: 13; v_call: TRBV30; cdr3_nt: TGTGCCCAGGACCAGGGGGGACGGAACGAGCAGTACTTC; cdr3_aa: CAQDQGGRNEQYF
d_call: TRBD1; j_call: TRBJ1-6; clone_size: -; cdr3_length: 16; v_call: TRBV2; cdr3_nt: TGTGCCAGCAGTGAAGACAGGGGATTGAGGAATTCACCCCTCCACTTT; cdr3_aa: CASSEDRGLRNSPLHF
d_call: TRBD1; j_call: TRBJ1-1; clone_size: -; cdr3_length: 13; v_call: TRBV2; cdr3_nt: TGTGCCAGCAGTTACAGGGGTAACACTGAAGCTTTCTTT; cdr3_aa: CASSYRGNTEAFF
d_call: TRBD1; j_call: TRBJ1-5; clone_size: -; cdr3_length: 17; v_call: TRBV27; cdr3_nt: TGTGCCAGCAGCCTCCGCCCGACAGGGAATTTTTATCAGCCCCAGCATTTT; cdr3_aa: CASSLRPTGNFYQPQHF
d_call: -; j_call: TRBJ1-1; clone_size: few; cdr3_length: 14; v_call: TRBV5-1; cdr3_nt: TGCGCCAGCAGAGATACAGGGCTCAACACTGAAGCTTTCTTT; cdr3_aa: CASRDTGLNTEAFF
d_call: -; j_call: TRBJ1-2; clone_size: once; cdr3_length: 13; v_call: TRBV6-1; cdr3_nt: TGTGCCAGCGCTGGGACTGCCTTCTATGGCTACACCTTC; cdr3_aa: CASAGTAFYGYTF
d_call: TRBD1; j_call: TRBJ1-4; clone_size: -; cdr3_length: 16; v_call: TRBV4-2; cdr3_nt: TGTGCCAGCAGCCAAGCGGGAGGAGGACAGGGTGAAAAACTGTTTTTT; cdr3_aa: CASSQAGGGQGEKLFF
d_call: -; j_call: TRBJ2-1; clone_size: -; cdr3_length: 14; v_call: TRBV28; cdr3_nt: TGTGCCAGCAGTTTGGCGGGGGCCCACAATGAGCAGTTCTTC; cdr3_aa: CASSLAGAHNEQFF
d_call: TRBD1; j_call: TRBJ1-2; clone_size: -; cdr3_length: 12; v_call: TRBV11-2; cdr3_nt: TGTGCCAGCAGCTTAACAGGGGTTGGCTACACCTTC; cdr3_aa: CASSLTGVGYTF
d_call: -; j_call: TRBJ1-6; clone_size: -; cdr3_length: 14; v_call: TRBV27; cdr3_nt: TGTGCCAGCAGGCGGCCTGGGGGGGGGTCACCCCTCCACTTT; cdr3_aa: CASRRPGGGSPLHF
d_call: -; j_call: TRBJ1-6; clone_size: -; cdr3_length: 15; v_call: TRBV18; cdr3_nt: TGTGCCAGCTCACTACACCCAGGGTCGGATTCACCCCTCCACTTT; cdr3_aa: CASSLHPGSDSPLHF
d_call: -; j_call: TRBJ1-1; clone_size: -; cdr3_length: 14; v_call: TRBV5-1; cdr3_nt: TGCGCCAGCAGCTTGACTCAATCCGGCACTGAAGCTTTCTTT; cdr3_aa: CASSLTQSGTEAFF
d_call: TRBD1; j_call: TRBJ1-2; clone_size: -; cdr3_length: 13; v_call: TRBV5-4; cdr3_nt: TGTGCCAGCAGCTCGCAGGGGGAGGATGGCTACACCTTC; cdr3_aa: CASSSQGEDGYTF
d_call: -; j_call: TRBJ1-1; clone_size: -; cdr3_length: 13; v_call: TRBV27; cdr3_nt: TGTGCCAGCAGTTCGTACAGGGCTGGAGGAGCTTTCTTT; cdr3_aa: CASSSYRAGGAFF
d_call: -; j_call: TRBJ2-1; clone_size: -; cdr3_length: 16; v_call: TRBV5-6; cdr3_nt: TGTGCCAGCAGTATCTCAGGGGCCCTACGCTACAATGAGCAGTTCTTC; cdr3_aa: CASSISGALRYNEQFF
d_call: -; j_call: TRBJ1-1; clone_size: -; cdr3_length: 14; v_call: TRBV5-4; cdr3_nt: TGTGCCAGCAGCTTGGCTTCGACAAGCCCAAAAGCTTTCTTT; cdr3_aa: CASSLASTSPKAFF
d_call: -; j_call: TRBJ1-1; clone_size: few; cdr3_length: 15; v_call: TRBV5-1; cdr3_nt: TGCGCCAGCAGCTCGAGGGGGAGGGCGAACACTGAAGCTTTCTTT; cdr3_aa: CASSSRGRANTEAFF
d_call: -; j_call: TRBJ1-6; clone_size: -; cdr3_length: 17; v_call: TRBV7-8; cdr3_nt: TGTGCCAGCAGCTTAGCCCAGGGTACTCGGGTTTGGTCACCCCTCCACTTT; cdr3_aa: CASSLAQGTRVWSPLHF
d_call: -; j_call: TRBJ1-1; clone_size: -; cdr3_length: 13; v_call: TRBV11-1; cdr3_nt: TGTGCCAGCAGCTTAGATCAGGGGCCTGAAGCTTTCTTT; cdr3_aa: CASSLDQGPEAFF
d_call: -; j_call: TRBJ1-1; clone_size: -; cdr3_length: 15; v_call: TRBV4-1; cdr3_nt: TGCGCCAGCAGCCAAGATACGCTGCTCAGCACTGAAGCTTTCTTT; cdr3_aa: CASSQDTLLSTEAFF
d_call: -; j_call: TRBJ1-3; clone_size: few; cdr3_length: 14; v_call: TRBV5-1; cdr3_nt: TGCGCCAGCAGCCCCCTATCAGGGGGAAACACCATATATTTT; cdr3_aa: CASSPLSGGNTIYF